This entry lists 27 T cell receptor beta chains sequenced from one sample in a study of blood T cells in healthy people across ages. The second PCR ran about 6 to 12 cycles with a sample-barcoded 5' primer and J-beta primers. Via MiXCR, TCRdb re-called the 5' RACE reads, giving one row per CDR3 protein. The table lists roughly 800,000 distinct CDR3 sequences, about 53% of them singletons, with about two fifths in the top ten. Sequencing was done on a sample of blood. These receptors all come from a man older than 75 in good health.

The chain joins TRBV6-6 to TRBJ1-4; the D gene is possibly TRBD1 (5 bases). Looked up from germline, CDR1 is MNHNY and CDR2 is SVGAGI (reference sequence). CDR3 length: 15 amino acids. Trimming removed 4 bases from V and 6 bases from J, with 15 bases in between. The CDR3 nucleotides are TGTGCCAGCAGTTCCCCTGACCGAGGGGATGAAAAACTGTTTTTT. This gives the protein CASSSPDRGDEKLFF.

This sequence joins TRBV7-9 and TRBJ2-5; TRBD1 or TRBD2 may be the D gene (5 bases each). The germline gives CDR1 SEHNR, CDR2 FQNEAQ (reference sequence). CDR3 length: 15 residues. Trimming pared 5 bases from V and 3 bases from J, leaving 16 bases between. DNA of the CDR3: TGTGCCAGCAGCCCAATTCCACGGGGCGAAGAGACCCAGTACTTC. It is translated as CASSPIPRGEETQYF.

For the CDR3, the DNA is TGCAGTGCTAGACCTTTCAGGGGTCCGAACCCCTACGAGCAGTACTTC. This codes for CSARPFRGPNPYEQYF. The chain links TRBV20-1 to TRBJ2-7; D perhaps matches TRBD1 (6 bases). CDR1 is DFQATT and CDR2 is SNEGSKA in the germline V gene (reference sequence). V lost 2 bases, J lost 2 bases, and 19 bases lay in between. The CDR3 has 16 residues.

J is TRBJ2-5 and V is TRBV11-1, with D maybe TRBD2 (5 bases). CDR3 length equals 13 residues. Germline V CDR1 and CDR2: SGHAT, FQDESV (reference sequence). V was shortened by 4 bases and J by 5 bases, with 11 bases between the two germline ends. Here the CDR3 DNA reads TGTGCCAGCAGCTGCGTCAGGAGGGAGACCCAGTACTTC. Its protein product is CASSCVRRETQYF.

This clonotype was counted a few times. J is TRBJ1-5 and V is TRBV9; D is possibly TRBD1 (5 bases). Germline values: CDR1 SGDLS, CDR2 YYNGEE. V lost 0 bases, J lost 6 bases, and 10 bases lay in between. The CDR3 has 14 residues. The chain's CDR3 is CASSVEPGGQPQHF. The CDR3, as DNA: TGTGCCAGCAGCGTAGAGCCGGGGGGTCAGCCCCAGCATTTT. Full variable domain (rest looked up from reference TRBV9 and TRBJ1-5): DSGVTQTPKHLITATGQRVTLRCSPRSGDLSVYWYQQSLDQGLQFLIQYYNGEERAKGNILERFSAQQFPDLHSELNLSSLELGDSALYFCASSVEPGGQPQHFGDGTRLSIL.

The chain links TRBV27 to TRBJ1-2, with D hard to call. Germline lookup yields CDR1 MNHEY and CDR2 SMNVEV (reference sequence). This CDR3 contains 15 residues. V was cut by 5 bases and J by 6 bases, with 19 bases left in between. DNA for the CDR3: TGTGCCAGCAGTGCCACTCCTCGAGGCATTCATGGCTACACCTTC. Encoded protein: CASSATPRGIHGYTF.

With regard to this clonotype: One end of the junction is discordant with germline, which a read error may explain. Here the CDR3 DNA reads TGTGCCAGCTCAGGGCGCGATTCGCCCCTCCACTTT. Translation gives CASSGRDSPLHF. The rearrangement joins TRBV18 to TRBJ1-6, with D hard to call. The CDR3 contains 12 residues. Germline V gene lookup returns CDR1 KGHSH and CDR2 LQKENI.

This clonotype was counted only a few times. The chain has TRBV6-5 and TRBJ2-7, with D perhaps being TRBD1 or TRBD2 (5 bases each). This CDR3 has 17 amino acids. Trimming took 4 bases from V and 7 from J, leaving 26 bases between them. Germline CDR1 and CDR2: MNHEY and SVGAGI. The CDR3 loop is CASSLSGGYQGGKEQYF. As DNA, the CDR3 is TGTGCCAGCAGTTTGAGCGGCGGGTACCAGGGCGGAAAAGAGCAGTACTTC.

V usage is TRBV7-2 and J usage is TRBJ2-5, with D maybe TRBD2 (6 bases). Trimming took off 2 bases at V and 11 bases at J, with 24 bases between the two ends. The CDR3 totals 16 residues. Per the germline V gene, CDR1 is SGHTA and CDR2 is FQGNSA. The chain's CDR3 is CASSLTRRVGFWEQYF. Here the CDR3 DNA reads TGTGCCAGCAGCTTAACCAGGAGGGTGGGGTTTTGGGAGCAGTACTTC.

The chain is built from TRBV12-3 or TRBV12-4 and TRBJ2-5; possibly TRBD1 for D (5 bases). The CDR3 contains 12 residues. The V end lost 3 bases, the J end lost 5 bases, and 7 bases lay between the germline ends. The chain's CDR3 is CASSFRVETQYF. CDR3 coding DNA: TGTGCCAGCAGTTTCAGGGTGGAGACCCAGTACTTC.

The J gene is TRBJ2-5, the V gene TRBV6-1; TRBD1 aligns across 10 bases. There are 13 residues in the CDR3. Trimming removed 7 bases from V and 4 bases from J; junction bases left unmatched: 3. The V gene's germline CDR1 is MNHNS and CDR2 SASEGT. CDR3 coding DNA: TGTGCCAGCACCCGGGACAGGGGAGAGACCCAGTACTTC. Encoded protein: CASTRDRGETQYF.

This sequence joins TRBV12-3 or TRBV12-4 and TRBJ2-7; a possible D gene is TRBD2 (5 bases). The CDR3 covers 15 residues. V lost 2 bases and J lost 3, with 14 bases in between. The CDR3 nucleotides are TGTGCCAGCAGTTTACATTGGGAGATAAGCTACGAGCAGTACTTC. Encoded protein: CASSLHWEISYEQYF.

This clonotype turned up a few times. The CDR3: CASSAGGTGVNEQFF. The CDR3 DNA follows: TGTGCCAGCAGCGCCGGCGGGACAGGGGTTAATGAGCAGTTCTTC. The V gene is TRBV7-3, the J gene TRBJ2-1; 10 positions agree with TRBD1. Germline-derived CDR1 and CDR2 are SGHTA and FQGTGA. The V and J ends lost 5 bases and 7 bases, in that order; junction bases with no gene match: 8. The CDR3 contains 15 residues.

There are a few counts of this clonotype. The V gene is TRBV11-1, the J gene TRBJ2-2; no clear D. The V gene's germline CDR1 is SGHAT and CDR2 FQDESV (reference sequence). CDR3 length equals 15 residues. The ends were cut back, 3 bases at V and 0 bases at J, with 8 bases in the middle. CDR3 in DNA: TGTGCCAGCAGCTTGTTGGCCGCGAACACCGGGGAGCTGTTTTTT. Its protein is CASSLLAANTGELFF.

The rearrangement uses TRBV7-9 and TRBJ1-2; D is unclear. In germline, CDR1 is SEHNR, CDR2 FQNEAQ (reference sequence). The CDR3 runs to 15 residues. The ends were cut back, 3 bases at V and 1 base at J, with 12 bases in the middle. CDR3 bases: TGTGCCAGCAGCTTTTCGGCAGAGTTTAACTATGGCTACACCTTC. The encoded protein is CASSFSAEFNYGYTF.

Regarding this clonotype: The junction does not match germline at one end; this may be a read error. The chain recombines TRBV18 with TRBJ2-1; 9 nucleotides agree with TRBD2. The CDR3 contains 13 residues. Germline CDR1 reads KGHSH; CDR2 reads LQKENI. The CDR3 protein is CASAPIAGVEQFF. CDR3 DNA sequence: TGTGCCAGCGCACCTATAGCGGGAGTTGAGCAGTTCTTC.

V and J are TRBV2 and TRBJ1-2; D might be TRBD1 (5 bases). V lost 11 bases to trimming and J lost 4 bases, with 23 bases between them. Germline lookup yields CDR1 SNHLY and CDR2 FYNNEI. The CDR3 runs 15 residues. CDR3 loop: CASNPPGRNIYGYTF. The CDR3 coding sequence is TGTGCCTCCAATCCCCCGGGACGGAATATCTATGGCTACACCTTC.

The V and J genes are TRBV5-1 and TRBJ2-5; D tentatively fits TRBD1 or TRBD2 (7 bases each). The CDR3 runs to 14 residues. In germline, CDR1 is SGHRS, CDR2 YFSETQ. V shed 2 bases and J shed 4 bases, with 12 bases lying between them. This CDR3 reads CASSFQGGGETQYF. DNA of the CDR3: TGCGCCAGCAGCTTCCAGGGGGGGGGAGAGACCCAGTACTTC.

The rearrangement joins TRBV4-1 to TRBJ2-7, with 13 bases lining up with TRBD2. The V gene's germline CDR1 is MGHRA and CDR2 YSYEKL. The CDR3 has 20 residues. Trimming removed 4 bases from V and 2 bases from J; junction bases left unmatched: 17. The CDR3 here is CASSPGQRLAGGPVPYEQYF. CDR3 nucleotides: TGCGCCAGCAGCCCCGGACAGAGACTAGCGGGAGGCCCTGTCCCCTACGAGCAGTACTTC.

The V and J genes are TRBV20-1 and TRBJ1-1, with D uncertain. This CDR3 is built from 13 residues. Germline V lookup: CDR1 DFQATT, CDR2 SNEGSKA (reference sequence). Between the trimmed V and J ends, which lost 6 bases and 0 bases, there was a span of 11 bases. The CDR3 DNA reads TGCAGTGCCCCCCCGAGGCTGAACACTGAAGCTTTCTTT. Amino acids: CSAPPRLNTEAFF.

This clonotype was picked up a small number of times. The V gene is TRBV29-1, the J gene TRBJ2-7, with 11 bases lining up with TRBD2. Trimming took 2 bases from V and 10 from J; bases not matched to a gene: 1. The CDR3 spans 11 residues. In germline, CDR1 is SQVTM, CDR2 ANQGSEA. In nucleotides, the CDR3 is TGCAGCGTTGAAACTAGCGGGAGTCAGTACTTC. This gives the protein CSVETSGSQYF.

The count of this clonotype is one. The J gene is TRBJ2-5, the V gene TRBV27; 9 bases are a match to TRBD1. Germline V gene lookup returns CDR1 MNHEY and CDR2 SMNVEV (reference sequence). CDR3 length: 15 residues. Trimming at V came to 8 bases and at J to 7 bases, leaving 14 bases not matched to a gene. CDR3 bases: TGTGCCAGCTCTGCCCCGGGACAGGGCGAGGGGACCCAGTACTTC. Translation gives CASSAPGQGEGTQYF.

The chain uses TRBV25-1 and TRBJ2-7; D is uncertain. Trimming removed 3 bases from V and 1 base from J, with 13 bases in between. Germline CDR1 and CDR2: MGHDK and SYGVNS. This CDR3 contains 15 residues. This chain's CDR3 is CASSDPGSGSYEQYF. CDR3 DNA: TGTGCCAGCAGTGATCCGGGTAGTGGATCCTACGAGCAGTACTTC.

The chain couples TRBV3-1 to TRBJ2-5; possibly TRBD2 for D (5 bases). The CDR3 sequence is 14 residues long. Trimming shortened V by 2 bases and J by 5 bases, and 12 bases separated the two germline ends. From germline, CDR1 is LGHDT and CDR2 YNNKEL (reference sequence). CDR3 nucleotide sequence: TGTGCCAGCAGCCAAAGGAGCGAGCGGGAGACCCAGTACTTC. It is translated as CASSQRSERETQYF.

The rearrangement uses TRBV2 and TRBJ2-3; weak D call: TRBD2 (5 bases). CDR1 and CDR2 from the germline V gene are SNHLY and FYNNEI. This CDR3 has 14 residues. V was cut by 7 bases and J by 2 bases, with 13 bases left in between. The chain's CDR3 is CASNPRGPTDTQYF. CDR3 DNA sequence: TGTGCCAGCAATCCTCGGGGTCCCACAGATACGCAGTATTTT.

There are a few counts of this clonotype. The chain is built from TRBV5-1 and TRBJ2-7; a possible D gene is TRBD2 (6 bases). Trimming shortened V by 4 bases and J by 3 bases, and 14 bases separated the two germline ends. The CDR3 spans 14 residues. CDR1 SGHRS and CDR2 YFSETQ come from the germline V gene. The CDR3 reads CASSPGLGDYEQYF. The CDR3 bases are TGCGCCAGCAGCCCGGGACTGGGAGACTACGAGCAGTACTTC.

This chain connects TRBV4-2 to TRBJ2-1, with D unclear. With 0 bases removed from V and 5 bases from J, the gap between germline ends came to 8 bases. The CDR3 contains 14 residues. Germline CDR1 is LGHNA and CDR2 is YNFKEQ. CDR3 DNA: TGTGCCAGCAGCCAAGATATAGGCAACAATGAGCAGTTCTTC. This encodes CASSQDIGNNEQFF.